This T cell receptor (beta chain) was identified during a study of T cells in Graves' hyperthyroidism and ophthalmopathy. The CDR3 contains 14 residues. From germline, CDR1 is SGDLS and CDR2 YYNGEE. Trimming took 0 bases from V and 4 from J, leaving 10 bases between them. For this clonotype: Because it lacks the conserved phenylalanine or tryptophan at the end, this CDR3 is likely a read error.

Absence of ophthalmopathy progression within 18 months defined stable Graves' hyperthyroidism. Patients with uncontrolled infections, other autoimmune diseases, pregnancy or lactation were excluded. From RNA transcripts, TCR beta CDR3 regions were amplified. The HTBI primer set drove a first-round RT-PCR of the TCR CDR3. Using its own MiXCR run on the multiplex PCR reads, TCRdb lists one record per CDR3 protein. The sample carries roughly 800,000 distinct CDR3 sequences, 38% recorded once. This sequence originates from a man aged 18-30 years with Graves' hyperthyroidism. The rearrangement uses TRBV9 and TRBJ2-5; no clear D gene. The specimen sequenced was blood. CDR3 DNA sequence: TGTGCCAGCAGCGTAGATAAGGGTGGAGAGACCCAGTACCTC. This sequence encodes CASSVDKGGETQYL.